These 5 T cell receptor beta chains were all obtained from the same sample, sequenced in a study of blood T cell repertoires in COVID-19. Assay used: immunoSEQ multiplex PCR; TCRdb lists only in-frame clones, some missing. The table has about 95,000 clones, 75% to 90% seen once. The sample taken for sequencing was peripheral blood. Receptors originate from a woman aged 70 to 79 with acute or convalescent COVID-19.

V is TRBV6-4 and J is TRBJ1-2; tentative D call: TRBD1 (6 bases). The V gene's germline CDR1 is MRHNA and CDR2 SNTAGT. The CDR3 covers 13 residues. The V end was cut by 6 bases, the J end by 8 bases, with 16 bases between. CDR3 in DNA: TGTGCCAGCAGCGCGACAGGAAGACACGGCTACACCTTC. Encoded protein: CASSATGRHGYTF.

The rearrangement uses TRBV12-3 or TRBV12-4 and TRBJ2-5; 11 bases match TRBD1. J gave up 5 bases and V 6 bases, and 2 bases lay outside the gene matches. The CDR3 sequence is 13 residues long. As DNA, the CDR3 is TGTGCCAGCAGGCGGGACAGGGGGGAGACCCAGTACTTC. Protein sequence: CASRRDRGETQYF.

This rearrangement joins TRBV28 to TRBJ2-3; D is ambiguous. Trimming stripped 3 bases from V and 1 base from J, with 11 bases between. Germline V gives CDR1 MDHEN, CDR2 SYDVKM. The CDR3 has 15 amino acids. The CDR3 here is CASSFGNLGTDTQYF. CDR3 DNA: TGTGCCAGCAGTTTCGGTAACCTGGGCACAGATACGCAGTATTTT.

This clone was seen only once. The V gene is TRBV27, the J gene TRBJ2-7; 9 bases fit TRBD2. The CDR3 sequence is 14 residues long. Germline assignment: CDR1 MNHEY and CDR2 SMNVEV (reference sequence). V dropped 8 bases and J dropped 4; count of bases not matched to a gene: 9. CDR3 region: CASSSSGKFYEQYF. The CDR3 nucleotides are TGTGCCAGCTCTTCTAGCGGGAAATTTTACGAGCAGTACTTC.

V and J are TRBV30 and TRBJ1-1; a weak D match, TRBD1 (6 bases). Deletions cut 0 bases from V and 0 bases from J, with 8 bases between. The germline V gene has CDR1 GTSNPN and CDR2 SVGIG (reference sequence). CDR3 length: 14 amino acids. The DNA for the CDR3 is TGTGCCTGGAGTGTTAACAGGGTGAACACTGAAGCTTTCTTT. Translated: CAWSVNRVNTEAFF. Full variable domain (outside the CDR3, taken from reference TRBV30 and TRBJ1-1): SQTIHQWPATLVQPVGSPLSLECTVEGTSNPNLYWYRQAAGRGLQLLFYSVGIGQISSEVPQNLSASRPQDRQFILSSKKLLLSDSGFYLCAWSVNRVNTEAFFGQGTRLTVV.